This T cell receptor beta chain was profiled in a study of T cell responses to AZD1222 COVID-19 vaccine. General observations from the study: No repertoire was sampled before or during the peak T cell response, only after it. An increase in Spike-specific TCR breadth and depth was observed after two AZD1222 doses. Clonal diversity may have been underestimated, and the donors were mostly white British, with more females than males.

Germline V gene lookup returns CDR1 MDHEN and CDR2 SYDVKM. V gave up 5 bases and J gave up 5 bases; unmatched junction bases: 6. The CDR3 covers 14 residues. For this clone: Its specificity is unknown.

Repertoires were generated with immunoSEQ multiplex PCR, while TCRdb's copy carries only in-frame clones and drops some. Of 80,000 to 100,000 clones listed, roughly 88% are singletons. This receptor was obtained from an adult in good health. The chain recombines TRBV28 with TRBJ1-1; the match to TRBD1 covers 9 bases. The material sequenced was peripheral blood, taken on day 0 of AZD1222 vaccination. DNA for the CDR3: TGTGCCAGCAGTACCTCGACAGGGGGGACTGAAGCTTTCTTT. This gives the protein CASSTSTGGTEAFF.